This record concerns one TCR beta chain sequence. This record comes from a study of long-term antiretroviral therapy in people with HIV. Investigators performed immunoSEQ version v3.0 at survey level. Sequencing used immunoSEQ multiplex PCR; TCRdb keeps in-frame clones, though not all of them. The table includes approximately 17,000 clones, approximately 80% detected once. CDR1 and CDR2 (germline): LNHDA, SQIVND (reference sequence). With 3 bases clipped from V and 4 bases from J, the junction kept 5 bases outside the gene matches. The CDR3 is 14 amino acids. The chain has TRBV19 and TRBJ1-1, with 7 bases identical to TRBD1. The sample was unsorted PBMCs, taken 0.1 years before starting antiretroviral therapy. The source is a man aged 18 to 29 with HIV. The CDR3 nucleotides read TGTGCCAGTAGTATTACAGGGGTTGGCACTGAAGCTTTCTTT. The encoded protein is CASSITGVGTEAFF.